The 21 T cell receptor beta chains reported below all come from one sample, sequenced in a study of blood T cell repertoires in COVID-19. Assay: immunoSEQ multiplex PCR; the TCRdb copy retains only in-frame clones and omits some. The table records about 310,000 clones, 85% of them present only once. Material for sequencing was PBMCs or T cells enriched from blood (not recorded which). These receptors came from a young woman who had been exposed to COVID-19.

The genes are TRBV21-1 and TRBJ1-5. TRBV21-1 is deemed a pseudogene. The CDR3 consists of 17 residues. Written as DNA, the CDR3 is TGTGCCAGCAGCAACCGGGAGGAGAGGAGAGGCAATCAGCCCCAGCATTTT. Translating it yields CASSNREERRGNQPQHF.

The chain links TRBV5-1 to TRBJ1-5; TRBD1 might be the D (5 bases). V lost 4 bases to trimming and J lost 4 bases, with 9 bases between them. This CDR3 comprises 13 residues. CDR1 SGHRS and CDR2 YFSETQ come from the germline V gene. The chain's CDR3 is CASSMGLNQPQHF. CDR3 nucleotide sequence: TGCGCCAGCAGCATGGGGCTTAATCAGCCCCAGCATTTT.

This clone has only a few counts. CDR3 DNA sequence: TGTGCCAGCAGCTTTAGTCAGGTATTGAACACTGAAGCTTTCTTT. It specifies CASSFSQVLNTEAFF. The J gene is TRBJ1-1, the V gene TRBV11-2; D is unresolved. CDR1 and CDR2 (germline): SGHAT, FQNNGV. There are 15 residues in the CDR3. With 3 bases removed from V and 0 bases from J, the gap between germline ends came to 11 bases.

This chain links TRBV3-1 (or the pseudogene TRBV3-2) with TRBJ2-3, with 7 bases that match TRBD2. The germline V gene encodes CDR1 LGHDT and CDR2 YNNKEL (reference sequence). V trimming: 4 bases; J trimming: 8 bases; junction bases outside the gene matches: 18. This CDR3 has 17 amino acids. The CDR3 sequence is CASSPPGRGRGEVTQYF. CDR3 sequence (DNA): TGTGCCAGCAGCCCCCCGGGCCGGGGGAGGGGTGAGGTTACGCAGTATTTT.

The sample holds a few counts of this clone. V and J are TRBV7-9 and TRBJ2-3; D is uncertain. V was clipped by 4 bases and J by 1 base, with 9 bases between them. The CDR3 sequence is 14 residues long. Looked up from germline, CDR1 is SEHNR and CDR2 is FQNEAQ (reference sequence). Here the CDR3 DNA reads TGTGCCAGCAGCTCGCTAGGCGGCACAGATACGCAGTATTTT. Protein sequence: CASSSLGGTDTQYF.

The CDR3 DNA sequence: TGTGCCAGCAGCGATGGGACAGATCCTTACAATGAGCAGTTCTTC. Protein sequence: CASSDGTDPYNEQFF. The V gene is TRBV9, the J gene TRBJ2-1, with 7 bases fitting TRBD1. This CDR3 contains 15 residues. The germline CDR1 and CDR2 sequences are SGDLS and YYNGEE. Germline trimming cut 3 bases from V and 4 bases from J; bases unmatched to any gene: 7.

V gene TRBV3-1 (or the pseudogene TRBV3-2) combines with J gene TRBJ2-7; D not resolved. The CDR3 is made up of 15 amino acids. V was clipped by 8 bases and J by 0 bases, with 17 bases between them. CDR1 and CDR2 (germline): LGHDT, YNNKEL (reference sequence). Written as DNA, the CDR3 is TGTGCCAGCGGTCCCTCTCCTAAGAGCTCCTACGAGCAGTACTTC. It is translated as CASGPSPKSSYEQYF.

The V gene is TRBV6-5, the J gene TRBJ2-1, with TRBD1 as a possible D gene (6 bases). The CDR3 has 14 residues. Trimming took 2 bases from V and 3 from J, leaving 8 bases between them. Germline CDR1 and CDR2: MNHEY and SVGAGI. DNA of the CDR3: TGTGCCAGCAGTTACAGGGGGAACTACAATGAGCAGTTCTTC. Its translation: CASSYRGNYNEQFF.

The chain has TRBV2 and TRBJ1-1, with 8 bases lining up with TRBD1. This CDR3 is built from 15 residues. The junction had 10 bases not matched to a gene; V was cut back by 6 bases and J by 4 bases. Germline values: CDR1 SNHLY, CDR2 FYNNEI. CDR3 sequence: CASSPTGGGGTEAFF. CDR3 bases: TGTGCCAGCAGCCCAACAGGGGGAGGGGGCACTGAAGCTTTCTTT.

J is TRBJ2-1 and V is TRBV18; possibly TRBD2 for D (6 bases). V was trimmed by 3 bases and J by 2 bases, leaving 11 bases between them. The length of the CDR3 is 15 residues. CDR1 and CDR2 from the germline V gene are KGHSH and LQKENI. The CDR3, as DNA: TGTGCCAGCTCACCCGGGGACTCTACCTACAATGAGCAGTTCTTC. Protein: CASSPGDSTYNEQFF. Full variable domain (outside the CDR3, taken from reference TRBV18 and TRBJ2-1): NAGVMQNPRHLVRRRGQEARLRCSPMKGHSHVYWYRQLPEEGLKFMVYLQKENIIDESGMPKERFSAEFPKEGPSILRIQQVVRGDSAAYFCASSPGDSTYNEQFFGPGTRLTVL.

This chain uses TRBV27 with TRBJ2-3; TRBD2 matches at 11 bases. J was trimmed by 0 bases and V by 2 bases; bases with no gene match: 4. In germline, CDR1 is MNHEY, CDR2 SMNVEV (reference sequence). The CDR3 spans 17 residues. The CDR3 nucleotides read TGTGCCAGCAGTTTACTTAGCGGGGGGGGAAGCACAGATACGCAGTATTTT. This encodes CASSLLSGGGSTDTQYF.

This chain joins TRBV24-1 and TRBJ1-2; D is possibly TRBD1 (6 bases). CDR3 length: 16 residues. V was pared by 3 bases and J by 4 bases, with 17 bases between. Germline assignment: CDR1 KGHDR and CDR2 SFDVKD. This CDR3 reads CATSDPIQGNSYGYTF. DNA for the CDR3: TGTGCCACCAGTGATCCCATTCAGGGGAACTCCTATGGCTACACCTTC.

This clone was picked up a small number of times. This rearrangement joins TRBV4-1 to TRBJ2-1; D is ambiguous. Germline CDR1 and CDR2: MGHRA and YSYEKL. Trimming took off 3 bases at V and 8 bases at J, with 5 bases between the two ends. This CDR3 has 11 amino acids. The CDR3 loop reads CASSQSDEQFF. Written as DNA, the CDR3 is TGCGCCAGCAGCCAGAGTGATGAGCAGTTCTTC.

The chain employs TRBV5-1 and TRBJ2-6; TRBD1 agrees at 9 bases. Per the germline V gene, CDR1 is SGHRS and CDR2 is YFSETQ. The V and J ends lost 0 bases and 4 bases, in that order; junction bases with no gene match: 5. There are 17 residues in the CDR3. CDR3 in DNA: TGCGCCAGCAGCTTGGTACAGGGGGCTGCCGGGGCCAACGTCCTGACTTTC. Encoded protein: CASSLVQGAAGANVLTF.

The chain combines TRBV6-5 with TRBJ2-3; 9 bases are a match to TRBD1. This CDR3 comprises 15 residues. Germline loops: CDR1 MNHEY, CDR2 SVGAGI. Trimming took 6 bases from V and 4 from J; bases not matched to a gene: 8. CDR3 residues: CASSQPGQGSDTQYF. In DNA, the CDR3 is TGTGCCAGCAGCCAACCGGGACAGGGCTCAGATACGCAGTATTTT.

This chain uses TRBV28 with TRBJ1-5; no firm D call. The CDR3 has 13 residues. The V gene lost 7 bases and the J gene lost 1 base, with 8 bases spanning the gap. CDR1 and CDR2 (germline): MDHEN, SYDVKM. This chain's CDR3 is CASTILSNQPQHF. In nucleotides, the CDR3 is TGTGCCAGCACTATTTTAAGCAATCAGCCCCAGCATTTT.

This chain links TRBV4-1 with TRBJ2-2; 16 bases agree with TRBD2. The CDR3 loop spans 16 amino acids. Germline V lookup: CDR1 MGHRA, CDR2 YSYEKL. The junction had 3 bases not matched to a gene; V was cut back by 2 bases and J by 9 bases. As DNA, the CDR3 is TGCGCCAGCAGCCAACCGGGACTAGCGGGGGGGAGGGAGCTGTTTTTT. Translating gives CASSQPGLAGGRELFF.

The chain combines TRBV15 with TRBJ2-7, with 7 bases identical to TRBD1. The V gene end was trimmed by 0 bases and the J gene end by 9 bases; junction bases not matched to a gene: 11. There are 15 residues in the CDR3. Germline V gene data show CDR1 as LNHNV and CDR2 as YYDKDF (reference sequence). CDR3 sequence reads: CATSRERTGTTVQYF. CDR3 DNA sequence: TGTGCCACCAGCAGAGAAAGGACAGGAACAACTGTGCAGTACTTC.

This chain connects TRBV29-1 to TRBJ2-6; TRBD2 might be the D (5 bases). CDR1 SQVTM and CDR2 ANQGSEA come from the germline V gene. V gave up 7 bases and J gave up 0 bases, with 13 bases separating them. The length of the CDR3 is 15 residues. CDR3 amino acids: CSARGRDSGANVLTF. CDR3 in DNA: TGCAGCGCCCGCGGACGGGACTCTGGGGCCAACGTCCTGACTTTC. Full variable domain (outside the CDR3, taken from reference TRBV29-1 and TRBJ2-6): SAVISQKPSRDICQRGTSLTIQCQVDSQVTMMFWYRQQPGQSLTLIATANQGSEATYESGFVIDKFPISRPNLTFSTLTVSNMSPEDSSIYLCSARGRDSGANVLTFGAGSRLTVL.

The chain combines TRBV25-1 with TRBJ1-1; D gene uncertain. From germline, CDR1 is MGHDK and CDR2 SYGVNS. V lost 6 bases and J lost 2, with 13 bases in between. The CDR3 has 14 amino acids. CDR3: CASRPPEPNTEAFF. The CDR3 DNA follows: TGTGCCAGCAGACCTCCGGAGCCTAACACTGAAGCTTTCTTT. The entire variable domain, with the rest obtained from reference TRBV25-1 and TRBJ1-1, is as follows: EADIYQTPRYLVIGTGKKITLECSQTMGHDKMYWYQQDPGMELHLIHYSYGVNSTEKGDLSSESTVSRIRTEHFPLTLESARPSHTSQYLCASRPPEPNTEAFFGQGTRLTVV.

The chain employs TRBV9 and TRBJ2-3; no definite D call. Germline lookup yields CDR1 SGDLS and CDR2 YYNGEE. The ends were cut back, 4 bases at V and 1 base at J, with 7 bases in the middle. There are 13 residues in the CDR3. CDR3 coding DNA: TGTGCCAGCAGCCCTTCGGGCACAGATACGCAGTATTTT. Translation gives CASSPSGTDTQYF.